This T cell receptor beta chain was captured in a study of shared clonotypes between healthy human individuals. V was cut by 3 bases and J by 6 bases, with 5 bases left in between. CDR3 size: 11 residues. CDR1 ENHRY and CDR2 SYGVKD come from the germline V gene. Remarks on this clone: Its antigen is unknown.

Clones were read by immunoSEQ multiplex PCR, and TCRdb kept only the in-frame ones, dropping some. Counted here are about 380,000 clones, roughly 96% occurring once; the ten biggest clones make up more than 0.3%. Study-wide points: What naive subsets generally showed was a larger estimated richness than memory subsets showed.

This TCR was sampled from a young man in good health. The sample comprised memory CD8+ T cells sorted from blood. Indicated subset: CD45RO+ cells pooled with CCR7-negative TemRA cells. The chain employs TRBV10-3 and TRBJ1-1; D gene ambiguous. This chain's CDR3 is CAISDVAEAFF. For the CDR3, the DNA is TGTGCCATCAGTGATGTAGCTGAAGCTTTCTTT.